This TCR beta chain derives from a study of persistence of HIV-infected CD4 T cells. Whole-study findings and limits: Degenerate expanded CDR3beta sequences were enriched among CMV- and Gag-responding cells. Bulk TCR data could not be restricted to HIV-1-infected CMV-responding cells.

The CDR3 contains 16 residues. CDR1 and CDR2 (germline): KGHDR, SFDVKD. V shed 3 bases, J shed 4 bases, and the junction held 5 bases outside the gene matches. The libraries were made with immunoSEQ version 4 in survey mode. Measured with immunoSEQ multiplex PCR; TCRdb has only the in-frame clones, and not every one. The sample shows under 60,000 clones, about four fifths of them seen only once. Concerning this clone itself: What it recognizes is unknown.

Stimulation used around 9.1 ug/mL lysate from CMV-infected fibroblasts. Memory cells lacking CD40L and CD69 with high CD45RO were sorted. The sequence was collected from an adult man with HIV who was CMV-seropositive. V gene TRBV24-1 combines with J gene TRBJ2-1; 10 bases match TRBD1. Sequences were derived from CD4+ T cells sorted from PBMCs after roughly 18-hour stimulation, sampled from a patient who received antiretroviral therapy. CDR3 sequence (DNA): TGTGCCACCAGTGATGCCAGGACAGGGGGTTACAATGAGCAGTTCTTC. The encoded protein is CATSDARTGGYNEQFF.